The T cell receptor beta chain described here comes from a study of human T cells and chemical hapten exposure. Study results and caveats: Among expanded TCRs, significantly more large CDR3 similarity clusters formed than among controls.

Trimming left V 2 bases short and J 4 bases short, with 14 bases between. The germline CDR1 and CDR2 sequences are ENHRY and SYGVKD. The CDR3 totals 15 residues. Sample time point: patch test 2, 6 weeks after DPC sensitization. As for treatment: therapeutic diphenylcyclopropenone sensitization with weekly scalp DPC. Samples of blood were obtained prior to the application of each patch test. Single cDNA molecules in the library carried unique molecular identifiers attached during preparation. TCRdb re-called the RACE reads with MiXCR, one entry per CDR3 protein. The sample consists of around 130,000 distinct CDR3 sequences, roughly 10% of them appearing once. This clonotype showed up just a few times. Its antigen is unknown.

The clonotype was recovered from a woman aged 45-60 years with alopecia areata. Some clones in this sample may be carry-over from other donors' samples. The starting material was whole blood, obtained in connection with sensitization to the hapten diphenylcyclopropenone (DPC). The V call is TRBV10-3, the J call TRBJ1-1; D may be TRBD1 (6 bases). The DNA for the CDR3 is TGTGCCATCAGTGAGCCCCTCACAGGGAGCACTGAAGCTTTCTTT. It yields the protein CAISEPLTGSTEAFF.